These 10 T cell receptor beta chains were sequenced from one sample in a study of beta chain features in type 1 diabetes. Whole-study results and caveats: TCRB CDR3s were moderately but significantly shorter in Type 1 diabetes patients in all four CD4+ subsets.

No cognate antigen is known for these TCRs. The whole isolated RNA underwent reverse transcription, so sequencing captured expressed TCRB transcripts. TCRdb's copy holds only in-frame clones and misses some; the assay was immunoSEQ multiplex PCR. The repertoire includes about 650,000 clones, around an eighth of them detected once, and roughly 0.12% sits in the top ten. The sequenced sample consisted of naive CD4+ T cells from blood. These receptors all come from a man younger than 45 with type 1 diabetes.

There are a few counts of this clone. The V call is TRBV7-2, the J call TRBJ2-5; TRBD2 aligns across 8 bases. Germline lookup yields CDR1 SGHTA and CDR2 FQGNSA. The CDR3 is 15 residues long. The junction had 8 bases not matched to a gene; V was cut back by 4 bases and J by 4 bases. The CDR3 reads CASSSGGAGPETQYF. The CDR3 DNA follows: TGTGCCAGCAGCTCCGGGGGGGCGGGTCCAGAGACCCAGTACTTC.

The chain combines TRBV5-1 with TRBJ1-1; TRBD1 might be the D (5 bases). CDR3 length: 14 residues. V was shortened by 7 bases and J by 1 base, with 14 bases between the two germline ends. The V gene's germline CDR1 is SGHRS and CDR2 YFSETQ. CDR3 protein: CASSKRGENTEAFF. The CDR3 DNA follows: TGCGCCAGCTCAAAGCGGGGGGAGAACACTGAAGCTTTCTTT. The whole variable domain, remainder taken from reference TRBV5-1 and TRBJ1-1, is KAGVTQTPRYLIKTRGQQVTLSCSPISGHRSVSWYQQTPGQGLQFLFEYFSETQRNKGNFPGRFSGRQFSNSRSEMNVSTLELGDSALYLCASSKRGENTEAFFGQGTRLTVV.

This clone turned up a few times. The rearrangement uses TRBV7-2 and TRBJ2-5; 10 bases line up with TRBD2. The length of the CDR3 is 16 residues. Germline V gene sequence: CDR1 SGHTA, CDR2 FQGNSA. J gave up 4 bases and V 3 bases, and 8 bases lay outside the gene matches. CDR3 sequence (DNA): TGTGCCAGCAGCTTCCCAGCGGGGGGGCCCCGAGAGACCCAGTACTTC. This gives the protein CASSFPAGGPRETQYF.

This clone has just a few counts. The chain carries TRBV28 and TRBJ2-6; D ambiguous. V lost 5 bases, J lost 0 bases, and 8 bases lay in between. Germline loops: CDR1 MDHEN, CDR2 SYDVKM. The CDR3 is 15 residues long. The CDR3 DNA is TGTGCCAGCAGTGGTCCCTCCTCTGGGGCCAACGTCCTGACTTTC. It codes for CASSGPSSGANVLTF.

There are a few counts of this clone. J is TRBJ1-5 and V is TRBV5-1; tentative D call: TRBD1 (6 bases). The V gene's germline CDR1 is SGHRS and CDR2 YFSETQ. The V and J ends lost 4 bases and 2 bases respectively, with 13 bases between them. CDR3 length: 15 residues. The CDR3 DNA sequence: TGCGCCAGCAGCCAATGGTCAGGGGGCAATCAGCCCCAGCATTTT. This gives the protein CASSQWSGGNQPQHF.

This rearrangement joins TRBV20-1 to TRBJ2-7; D is unclear. Per germline, CDR1 DFQATT and CDR2 SNEGSKA (reference sequence). Trimming stripped 1 base from V and 6 bases from J, with 7 bases between. The CDR3 covers 11 residues. The chain's CDR3 is CSARGRVEQYF. The CDR3 bases are TGCAGTGCTAGAGGTCGGGTCGAGCAGTACTTC.

The V and J genes are TRBV7-6 and TRBJ2-7, with D possibly matching TRBD1 (7 bases). CDR1 and CDR2 (germline): SGHVS, FNYEAQ. The length of the CDR3 is 16 residues. The V gene lost 5 bases and the J gene lost 6 bases, with 23 bases spanning the gap. The CDR3 sequence: CASSQLSGGRWGEQYF. Here the CDR3 DNA reads TGTGCCAGCAGCCAGCTTTCAGGGGGGCGCTGGGGCGAGCAGTACTTC.

Only a few counts were recorded for this clone. This rearrangement joins TRBV11-2 to TRBJ2-5; D assignment may be TRBD1 or TRBD2 (5 bases each). Per the germline V gene, CDR1 is SGHAT and CDR2 is FQNNGV. The CDR3 sequence is 14 residues long. Trimming pared 3 bases from V and 4 bases from J, leaving 12 bases between. The CDR3 here is CASSLLRGSETQYF. The CDR3 DNA reads TGTGCCAGCAGCTTGCTGAGGGGATCAGAGACCCAGTACTTC.

This clone was observed a handful of times. The chain carries TRBV6-5 and TRBJ1-2; D is uncertain. V lost 2 bases and J lost 3, with 7 bases in between. From germline, CDR1 is MNHEY and CDR2 SVGAGI. This CDR3 is built from 13 residues. The CDR3: CASSYGPDYGYTF. CDR3 nucleotide sequence: TGTGCCAGCAGTTACGGACCAGACTATGGCTACACCTTC.

The chain recombines TRBV18 with TRBJ1-2, with 9 bases matching TRBD1. The junction had 7 bases not matched to a gene; V was cut back by 1 base and J by 10 bases. The CDR3 has 14 residues. Germline values: CDR1 KGHSH, CDR2 LQKENI. The chain's CDR3 is CASSPRDREDDYTF. CDR3 bases: TGTGCCAGCTCACCACGGGACAGGGAGGACGACTACACCTTC.